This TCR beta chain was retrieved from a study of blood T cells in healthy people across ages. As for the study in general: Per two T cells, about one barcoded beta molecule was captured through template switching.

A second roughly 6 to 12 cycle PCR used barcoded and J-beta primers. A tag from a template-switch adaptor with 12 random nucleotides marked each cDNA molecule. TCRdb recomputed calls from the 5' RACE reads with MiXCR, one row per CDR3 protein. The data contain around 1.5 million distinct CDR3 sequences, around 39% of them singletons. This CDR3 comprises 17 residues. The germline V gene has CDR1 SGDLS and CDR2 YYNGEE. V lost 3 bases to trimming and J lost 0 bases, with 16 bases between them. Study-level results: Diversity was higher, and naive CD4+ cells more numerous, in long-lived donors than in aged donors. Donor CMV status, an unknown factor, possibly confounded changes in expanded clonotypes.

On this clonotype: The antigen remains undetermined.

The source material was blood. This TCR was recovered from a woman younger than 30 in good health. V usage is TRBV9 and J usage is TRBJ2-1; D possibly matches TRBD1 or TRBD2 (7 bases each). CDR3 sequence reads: CASSARGGGSSYNEQFF. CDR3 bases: TGTGCCAGCAGCGCCAGGGGGGGCGGGAGCTCCTACAATGAGCAGTTCTTC.